This TCR beta chain appears in the sequencing data of a study of neoadjuvant anti-PD-1 for oral cavity cancer. Study-wide results and caveats: PBMC Gini-index clonality exceeded responders' in non-responders post-nivolumab.

The CDR3 has 14 residues. The V end lost 5 bases, the J end lost 0 bases, and 8 bases lay between the germline ends. Germline CDR1 SGHTA, CDR2 FQGNSA. As to this clone: What it binds is unknown.

Blood libraries mostly used approximately 450 ng genomic DNA, six replicates each. The table came from immunoSEQ multiplex PCR; TCRdb's copy has only in-frame clones and leaves some out. Among around 6,700 clones, approximately 75% were seen once, and the ten largest hold 3%. This clonotype was sampled from a person aged 35-79 years with oral cavity squamous cell carcinoma. The gene calls are TRBV7-2 and TRBJ1-3; D not resolved. The specimen was PBMCs, collected before nivolumab (anti-PD-1) treatment. The CDR3 region is CASSNSYSGNTIYF. The CDR3 DNA reads as TGTGCCAGCAGCAACAGTTACTCTGGAAACACCATATATTTT.